This T cell receptor beta chain was identified in a study of cytomegalovirus exposure and HLA in healthy donors. General study results and limits: A later examination showed that TCR association rates differed by HLA locus, with DRB1 most and HLA-C fewest. A later analysis associated 15,000 or so TCR beta sequences with HLA alleles at a 0.05 false discovery rate. Among TCR beta chains of equal frequency, HLA-associated ones were more clonally expanded in a later analysis. V- and J-gene trimming in TCR beta was tied to a missense DCLRE1C variant by an analysis performed later.

PCR primers comprised 60 Vbeta and 13 Jbeta primers. Sequencing was performed with immunoSEQ multiplex PCR; in TCRdb, only in-frame clones are kept and a portion is missing. The table shows 120,000 or so clones, with 81% occurring only once. The CDR3 spans 19 residues. V gave up 2 bases and J gave up 5 bases, with 25 bases separating them. Germline V CDR1 and CDR2: MNHNS, SASEGT. Details on this clone: Its antigen remains unidentified.

Material: PBMCs. This clonotype was obtained from a man aged 18 to 29 in good health and CMV-seronegative. The rearrangement uses TRBV6-1 and TRBJ2-1; perhaps TRBD1 as D (6 bases). Written as DNA, the CDR3 is TGTGCCAGCAGTGAATCGGGCCGAGGACTTCTGCAGGGGAACAATGAGCAGTTCTTC. This encodes CASSESGRGLLQGNNEQFF.